This record covers a single T cell receptor beta chain. Its antigen specificity is not known. No per-base quality is available; no much larger clone lies one base away. Genomic DNA extracted from peripheral blood, rather than sorted cells or RNA, was used as the source for amplification of TCR beta rearrangements. Rearranged TRB sequences spanning V, D and J segments were amplified by multiplex touch-down PCR using a mixed TRB-A/B primer pool. Illumina adapters and sample indices were attached to the amplicons in two consecutive PCR reactions using Phusion HS II polymerase. Amplicons were gel-purified using the NucleoSpin Gel and PCR Clean-up kit and were subsequently checked with Qubit and an Agilent 2100 Bioanalyzer. Sequencing of libraries was carried out on an Illumina MiSeq in 600-cycle, single-indexed, paired-end runs. The paper's processing steps were these. MiXCR versions 2.12 and 3.0.5 were used to process the TRB sequences. Each unique CDR3 nucleotide sequence counted as one clone, and only productive sequences with at least two reads were retained. Shannon diversity, evenness, clonality (one minus evenness), and alpha-parameterized diversity profiles from alpha 0 to 5 were included as repertoire metrics. Generation probabilities of clones in paired pre- and post-chemotherapy samples were computed with the IGoR algorithm. In TCRdb, the public reads were trimmed at Q25 with fastp and aligned with MiXCR, with productive beta chains retained. Each record represents a unique CDR3 protein, reported with the most common genes and DNA among its rows. The V and J calls were not made by the authors but by TCRdb's processing. The sample table shows roughly 6,400 distinct CDR3 sequences, and just under 30% are seen once. The top ten clones comprise around 7% of the sample.

This entry comes from a study of T cell repertoires in aging, cancer and after chemotherapy (dated by TCRdb to the late 2010s). At the level of the whole study: The donors fell into six age groups ranging from 30 or younger to 70 or older, and each group had at least three individuals. The complete dataset included about 8.8 million TCR reads. Control TCR repertoires from healthy donors were recorded across several months to years, and re-sampling revealed clear clonal overlap. Alongside around 97 healthy donors serving as a reference group, the cohort included approximately 210 cancer patients, of whom 94 had hematological cancers and about 130 had solid cancers. The study profiled peripheral blood TCR beta repertoires from healthy donors and cancer patients to examine immunoaging and T cell reconstitution after chemotherapy.

The CDR3 measures 14 amino acids from cysteine to phenylalanine. The retained sequence is limited to the CDR3, 42 bases, with the frame set at the first base. Germline trimming amounts to 5 bases on V and 7 bases on J, with 8 as the count of junction bases outside the gene matches. The germline V gene encodes CDR1 SGHNT and CDR2 YYREEE (reference sequence). General conclusions and limits of the study: In both cancer cohorts, the median generation probability rose over the chemotherapy interval, which suggests that the repertoire was reconstituted through rebound thymic output. Untreated patients with hematological or solid cancers showed significantly lower blood TCR diversity and higher clonality than age-matched healthy donors. It was noted by the authors that conclusions about immunological memory after chemotherapy cannot be drawn from the repertoire data. Declining TCR diversity with age in healthy donors was mainly explained by loss of richness; in cancer patients, loss of evenness also contributed.

This clonotype was sampled from a human donor in good health. The chain employs TRBV5-4 and TRBJ1-1; 10 nucleotides in the junction match TRBD1. Sequencing was done on a sample of blood. The CDR3 has the sequence CASSQDRGEGEAFF. At the DNA level, the sequence is TGTGCCAGCAGTCAGGACAGGGGGGAGGGTGAAGCTTTCTTT.